This T cell receptor (beta chain) stems from a study of CD8+CD57+ T cells in acquired aplastic anemia (dated by TCRdb to between 2018 and 2020). A note on the overall study: DNA extracted from sorted CD4+ and CD8+ cells had a mean of approximately 3 ug, with a range of about 0.2 to 30 ug.

On the study overall, not on this receptor specifically: Around 30 CD8+ CDR3 sequences were found in both patients and controls but appeared to be highly expressed in patients and within the immunodominant clones of the patients. No significant difference in CD8+ Simpson's diversity was found between patients and healthy controls (P=0.060).

Genomic DNA was used as template for profiling of TCR beta VDJ combinations and CDR3 sequences. TCR repertoire sequencing was run on an Illumina HiSeq 2000. On the authors' methods: Repertoire assessment relied on Simpson's diversity index, CDR3 size and DJ length profiles, and TRBV/TRBJ rearrangement plots. The immunodominant clone was defined as the most abundant DNA sequence in deep sequencing data. CDR3 amino acid sequences were checked for sharing across subjects and were also compared against the VDJdb database and published repertoires. TCRdb reran the public reads through fastp at Q25 and MiXCR, keeping productive beta chains. Each CDR3 protein appears once, grouped with its most common genes and DNA. The authors' filters were not applied to this entry. In all, the sample holds some 280,000 distinct CDR3 sequences, and 50% to 70% of those were seen once. The top ten hold roughly 8% of the sample.

V was cut back by 0 bases and J by 5 bases, leaving a gap of 7 bases between them. Including cysteine and phenylalanine, the CDR3 has 12 amino acids. Here the CDR3 DNA is all that survives: 36 bases in frame from base 1. The germline V gene encodes CDR1 SQVTM and CDR2 ANQGSEA. About this clonotype itself: Which antigen it targets is not known. The input lacks base qualities; no much larger clone sits a single base away.

In this study, sorted CD4+ and CD8+ T cells from the blood of healthy subjects and of severe aplastic anemia patients had their TCR repertoires deep-sequenced. Ficoll-Paque density gradient centrifugation was used to isolate peripheral blood mononuclear cells. Before DNA extraction, CD4+ and CD8+ T cells were sorted by FACS or by magnetic beads. Specimen: sorted CD4+, CD8+, or CD8+CD57+ T cells (not recorded which) from PBMCs. This chain is built from TRBV29-1 and TRBJ2-5; the D gene is unclear. This receptor was identified in a human donor with severe aplastic anemia or a healthy control (not recorded which). The CDR3 protein: CSVEEGGETQYF. The base sequence is TGCAGCGTTGAAGAGGGTGGCGAGACCCAGTACTTC.